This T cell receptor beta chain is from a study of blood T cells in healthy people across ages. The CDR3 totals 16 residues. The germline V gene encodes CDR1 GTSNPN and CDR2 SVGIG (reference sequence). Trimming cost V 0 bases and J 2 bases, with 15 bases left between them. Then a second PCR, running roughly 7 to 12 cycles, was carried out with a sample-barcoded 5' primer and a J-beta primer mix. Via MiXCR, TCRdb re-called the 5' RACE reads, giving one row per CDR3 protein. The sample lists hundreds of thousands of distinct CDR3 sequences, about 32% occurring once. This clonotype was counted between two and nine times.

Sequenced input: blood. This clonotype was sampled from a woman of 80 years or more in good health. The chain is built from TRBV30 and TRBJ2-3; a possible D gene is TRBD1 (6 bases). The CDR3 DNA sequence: TGTGCCTGGAGTGTAGGAACAGGGACCTTCACAGATACGCAGTATTTT. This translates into CAWSVGTGTFTDTQYF.